The T cell receptor beta chain under discussion was sequenced for a study of STAT3 mutations in large granular lymphocyte leukemia. Study context: Over half of T-LGLL patients had one or more immunosuppressive regimens. Regarding the study as a whole: Variable sampling intervals and differing treatment regimens complicated linking therapy response to TCR clonal burden changes. Every T-cell large granular lymphocyte leukemia patient had at least one immunodominant TCR beta clonotype.

This CDR3 is built from 14 residues. The germline CDR1 and CDR2 sequences are SGHDN and FVKESK. Losses at the gene ends were 4 bases for V and 6 bases for J; bases not matched to a gene: 7. Points on this clone: Its specificity is not known.

Clones were read by immunoSEQ multiplex PCR, and TCRdb kept only the in-frame ones, dropping some. The data show approximately 17,000 clones, with roughly four fifths seen just once and around 9% held by the top ten. The chain recombines TRBV14 with TRBJ1-1, with TRBD1 matching over 8 bases. The clonotype originates from a man between 50 and 59 years old with T-cell large granular lymphocyte leukemia. Some clones in this sample may be carry-over from other donors' samples. The source material was peripheral blood mononuclear cells. The CDR3 bases are TGTGCCAGCAGCCCTCTGACAGGGGTTGCTGAAGCTTTCTTT. Translation gives CASSPLTGVAEAFF. Full variable domain (remainder filled in from reference TRBV14 and TRBJ1-1): EAGVTQFPSHSVIEKGQTVTLRCDPISGHDNLYWYRRVMGKEIKFLLHFVKESKQDESGMPNNRFLAERTGGTYSTLKVQPAELEDSGVYFCASSPLTGVAEAFFGQGTRLTVV.